This T cell receptor (beta chain) was captured in a study of T cell responses to AZD1222 COVID-19 vaccine. In its sample, this clone was seen once. TCRdb's copy holds only in-frame clones and misses some; the assay was immunoSEQ multiplex PCR. This table has 110,000 or so clones, about 88% appearing once. This receptor was taken from an adult who received the AZD1222 COVID-19 vaccine. The input for sequencing was peripheral blood, taken 28 days after the second AZD1222 dose.

CDR3 coding DNA: TGTGCCAGCAGCCTAAAGGGGGCCGGGGAGCTGTTTTTT. This sequence encodes CASSLKGAGELFF. The V call is TRBV3-1 (or the pseudogene TRBV3-2), the J call TRBJ2-2, with a weak D call TRBD1 (6 bases). The CDR3 sequence is 13 residues long. The V end lost 4 bases, the J end lost 6 bases, and 9 bases lay between the germline ends. Germline assignment: CDR1 LGHDT and CDR2 YNNKEL (reference sequence).